The 20 T cell receptor beta chains listed next were all sequenced from one sample in a study of STAT5B mutations in CD4+ large granular lymphocyte leukemia. TCRdb's table, derived via immunoSEQ multiplex PCR, lists solely in-frame clones and lacks some. Counted here are tens of thousands of clones, more than 65% occurring once; the ten biggest clones make up 0.35% to 0.4%. What was sequenced was CD4+ T cells from blood buffy coats. These receptors all come from a human donor in good health.

This clone came up a few times. The chain carries TRBV5-4 and TRBJ2-7; 10 nucleotides align to TRBD2. This CDR3 is built from 18 residues. With V trimmed by 4 bases and J by 5 bases, 18 bases remained unmatched. Germline CDR1 reads SGHNT; CDR2 reads YYREEE (reference sequence). The CDR3 DNA sequence: TGTGCCAGCAGCCTGAGGTTGTGGAGCGGGAGGGCCGTAGACGAGCAGTACTTC. Protein sequence: CASSLRLWSGRAVDEQYF.

This chain uses TRBV23-1 with TRBJ1-2; 9 positions agree with TRBD1. TRBV23-1 qualifies as an ORF whose function is uncertain. The V and J ends lost 2 bases and 3 bases, in that order; junction bases with no gene match: 4. The CDR3 contains 15 residues. The CDR3 loop is CASSQSRTGDYGYTF. Written as DNA, the CDR3 is TGCGCCAGCAGTCAAAGCAGGACAGGGGACTATGGCTACACCTTC.

This clone appeared once. The V and J genes are TRBV6-5 and TRBJ2-7; TRBD1 aligns across 7 bases. This CDR3 is 14 amino acids long. The ends lost 7 bases at V and 2 bases at J; junction bases unmatched: 8. Germline CDR1 reads MNHEY; CDR2 reads SVGAGI. This chain's CDR3 is CASKPPGQPYEQYF. CDR3 DNA sequence: TGTGCCAGCAAGCCCCCGGGACAGCCCTACGAGCAGTACTTC.

The chain recombines TRBV5-1 with TRBJ2-1; TRBD2 agrees at 7 bases. The CDR3 runs 16 residues. V was clipped by 5 bases and J by 1 base; unmatched bases: 9. Germline V CDR1 and CDR2: SGHRS, YFSETQ. For the CDR3, the DNA is TGCGCCAGCAGAGGAGCTGGGGGGGAGTCCTACAATGAGCAGTTCTTC. Translation: CASRGAGGESYNEQFF.

The DNA for the CDR3 is TGTGCCAGCAGCCAGGAACTAGCGGGGGGGCTCAATGAGCAGTTCTTC. Its protein product is CASSQELAGGLNEQFF. The rearrangement uses TRBV4-2 and TRBJ2-1; 13 positions match TRBD2. Unmatched junction bases numbered 5, after V lost 3 bases and J lost 6 bases. This CDR3 has 16 amino acids. CDR1 LGHNA and CDR2 YNFKEQ come from the germline V gene.

The gene calls are TRBV5-1 and TRBJ2-1; D is undetermined. V was pared by 0 bases and J by 4 bases, with 11 bases between. This CDR3 spans 15 amino acids. Germline V lookup: CDR1 SGHRS, CDR2 YFSETQ. DNA for the CDR3: TGCGCCAGCAGCTTGGATCCGGCAGCGTACAATGAGCAGTTCTTC. Protein: CASSLDPAAYNEQFF.

This chain uses TRBV27 with TRBJ2-7; 7 positions match TRBD1. Germline values: CDR1 MNHEY, CDR2 SMNVEV (reference sequence). CDR3 length equals 14 residues. The V and J ends lost 1 base and 7 bases, in that order; junction bases with no gene match: 7. DNA for the CDR3: TGTGCCAGCAGTTTATATACCGGGGACAGAGAGCAGTACTTC. This codes for CASSLYTGDREQYF.

The chain uses TRBV7-9 and TRBJ2-1, with D unclear. The V gene lost 5 bases and the J gene lost 0 bases, with 14 bases spanning the gap. The V gene's germline CDR1 is SEHNR and CDR2 FQNEAQ (reference sequence). This CDR3 comprises 16 residues. As DNA, the CDR3 is TGTGCCAGCAGCCCCCGGGCTAGAAGCTCCTACAATGAGCAGTTCTTC. This codes for CASSPRARSSYNEQFF. Full variable domain (remainder filled in from reference TRBV7-9 and TRBJ2-1): DTGVSQNPRHKITKRGQNVTFRCDPISEHNRLYWYRQTLGQGPEFLTYFQNEAQLEKSRLLSDRFSAERPKGSFSTLEIQRTEQGDSAMYLCASSPRARSSYNEQFFGPGTRLTVL.

Worth noting for this clone: Other DNA sequences in this sample translate to the same CDR3. The chain carries TRBV5-1 and TRBJ2-7; possibly TRBD2 for D (5 bases). Germline V CDR1 and CDR2: SGHRS, YFSETQ. The CDR3 is made up of 13 amino acids. V was cut by 1 base and J by 1 base, with 6 bases left in between. In nucleotides, the CDR3 is TGCGCCAGCAGCTTGACGGGATCCTACGAGCAGTACTTC. Its protein is CASSLTGSYEQYF.

Details on this clone: Other DNA sequences within the sample encode an identical CDR3. This chain joins TRBV6-1 and TRBJ1-2; unclear D gene. This CDR3 is 15 amino acids long. CDR1 is MNHNS, CDR2 SASEGT, per germline. V was cut by 3 bases and J by 4 bases, with 15 bases left in between. CDR3 protein: CASSEEPGGTYGYTF. The CDR3 coding sequence is TGTGCCAGCAGTGAGGAGCCGGGAGGCACCTATGGCTACACCTTC.

The chain couples TRBV5-6 to TRBJ2-7; 9 positions match TRBD1. Germline-derived CDR1 and CDR2 are SGHDT and YYEEEE. J gave up 4 bases and V 3 bases, and 5 bases lay outside the gene matches. The CDR3 has 14 residues. This CDR3 reads CASSSGTGIYEQYF. CDR3 in DNA: TGTGCCAGCAGCTCCGGGACAGGGATTTACGAGCAGTACTTC.

The J gene is TRBJ1-4, the V gene TRBV4-1; D ambiguous. V was shortened by 0 bases and J by 8 bases, with 16 bases between the two germline ends. Germline V gene data show CDR1 as MGHRA and CDR2 as YSYEKL. CDR3 length equals 16 residues. CDR3 protein: CASSQDRAVGSEKLFF. CDR3 sequence (DNA): TGCGCCAGCAGCCAAGATCGAGCAGTTGGGTCCGAAAAACTGTTTTTT.

V is TRBV30 and J is TRBJ2-1; 11 bases agree with TRBD2. With 4 bases clipped from V and 8 bases from J, the junction kept 13 bases outside the gene matches. Germline CDR1 GTSNPN, CDR2 SVGIG (reference sequence). CDR3 size: 16 residues. CDR3 bases: TGTGCCTGGACCCGATTTAGCGGGGGGGCCCGGGATGAGCAGTTCTTC. This translates into CAWTRFSGGARDEQFF.

The CDR3 sequence: CASSFETGGAYEQYF. As DNA, the CDR3 is TGTGCCAGCAGCTTTGAAACGGGAGGGGCCTACGAGCAGTACTTC. The genes are TRBV5-4 and TRBJ2-7, with 8 bases aligning to TRBD2. There are 15 residues in the CDR3. CDR1 is SGHNT, CDR2 YYREEE, per germline (reference sequence). The trim removed 2 bases at V and 2 bases at J, leaving 6 bases unmatched.

This rearrangement joins TRBV7-2 to TRBJ1-2; D call uncertain. From germline, CDR1 is SGHTA and CDR2 FQGNSA. Trimming took off 5 bases at V and 5 bases at J, with 12 bases between the two ends. CDR3 length: 13 residues. CDR3 region: CASSPREPYGYTF. DNA for the CDR3: TGTGCCAGCAGCCCCCGGGAGCCGTATGGCTACACCTTC.

This clone was recorded a few times. CDR3 bases: TGTGCCACCAGCGGGACTAGCGGGGGTTACAATGAGCAGTTCTTC. Protein sequence: CATSGTSGGYNEQFF. The rearrangement links TRBV15 to TRBJ2-1, with 14 bases fitting TRBD2. There are 15 residues in the CDR3. Germline lookup yields CDR1 LNHNV and CDR2 YYDKDF (reference sequence). The trim removed 5 bases at V and 4 bases at J, leaving 1 base unmatched.

This chain uses TRBV25-1 with TRBJ2-1; TRBD1 matches at 8 bases. With 4 bases clipped from V and 4 bases from J, the junction kept 6 bases outside the gene matches. The CDR3 contains 15 residues. Germline lookup yields CDR1 MGHDK and CDR2 SYGVNS. CDR3 bases: TGTGCCAGCAGTGTGACAGGGGCGGGGTACAATGAGCAGTTCTTC. Its translation is CASSVTGAGYNEQFF.

CDR3 coding DNA: TGTGCCAGCAGCCCTCGACGGGCCAACTCTGGAAACACCATATATTTT. This sequence encodes CASSPRRANSGNTIYF. The genes are TRBV5-8 and TRBJ1-3; D ambiguous. Germline CDR1 and CDR2: SGHTS and YDEGEE. The V and J ends lost 4 bases and 0 bases respectively, with 14 bases between them. The CDR3 sequence is 16 residues long.

The V gene is TRBV5-4, the J gene TRBJ2-5; perhaps D is TRBD1 or TRBD2 (5 bases each). The DNA end is more similar to TRBJ2-7, so the J call may be wrong. Looked up from germline, CDR1 is SGHNT and CDR2 is YYREEE (reference sequence). The CDR3 has 14 residues. The CDR3 here is CASSLEGRFYEQYF. CDR3 DNA sequence: TGTGCCAGCAGCTTGGAGGGACGGTTCTACGAGCAGTACTTC.

CDR3 sequence reads: CASSQNPGLPTLKNIQYF. The CDR3 DNA reads as TGTGCCAGCAGCCAAAACCCGGGACTACCCACCCTCAAAAACATTCAGTACTTC. V and J are TRBV4-2 and TRBJ2-4; 7 nucleotides line up with TRBD2. The CDR3 is made up of 18 amino acids. V was clipped by 2 bases and J by 3 bases; unmatched bases: 13. CDR1 is LGHNA, CDR2 YNFKEQ, per germline.